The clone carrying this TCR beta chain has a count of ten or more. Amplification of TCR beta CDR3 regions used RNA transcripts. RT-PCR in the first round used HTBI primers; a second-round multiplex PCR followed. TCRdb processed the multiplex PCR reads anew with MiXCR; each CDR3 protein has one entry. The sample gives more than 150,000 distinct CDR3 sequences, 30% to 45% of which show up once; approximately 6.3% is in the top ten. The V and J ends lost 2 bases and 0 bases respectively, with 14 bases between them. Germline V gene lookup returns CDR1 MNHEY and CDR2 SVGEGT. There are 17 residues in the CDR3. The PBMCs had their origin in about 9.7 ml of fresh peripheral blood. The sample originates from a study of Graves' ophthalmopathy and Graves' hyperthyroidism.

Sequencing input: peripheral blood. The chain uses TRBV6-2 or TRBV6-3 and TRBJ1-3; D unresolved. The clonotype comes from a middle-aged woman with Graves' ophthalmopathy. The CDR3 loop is CASSYPTSGISGNTIYF. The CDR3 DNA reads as TGTGCCAGCAGTTACCCTACCAGCGGAATCTCTGGAAACACCATATATTTT.